This TCR beta chain was retrieved from a study of identical twins. Trimming left V 4 bases short and J 5 bases short, with 7 bases between. The CDR3 spans 11 residues. Germline CDR1 reads GTSNPN; CDR2 reads SVGIG (reference sequence). This clonotype was counted between two and nine times. A template switching step contributed a universal primer site, while unique molecular identifiers were present in the cDNA. TCRdb used MiXCR to reprocess the 5' RACE reads, holding one entry per CDR3 protein. The table shows 450,000 or so distinct CDR3 sequences, with 14% occurring only once. This sample was shared with a second study, whose subject was yellow fever vaccine responses in identical twins. That source notes: Reportedly, the response of twins' T cells to the vaccine seemed partly convergent, partly personalized.

The sequence came from a woman under 30 in good health. Sequenced sample: CD4+ T cells sorted from blood. V usage is TRBV30 and J usage is TRBJ2-3; D ambiguous. The CDR3 bases are TGTGCCTGGACCTATGGAGATACGCAGTATTTT. It specifies CAWTYGDTQYF.